The clone carrying this T cell receptor beta chain was detected only a few times. Its antigen is currently unknown. TCRdb analysed the reads with MiXCR anew, one entry per CDR3 protein. The sample holds about 230,000 distinct CDR3 sequences, roughly 23% seen once. The sample comes from a study of T cell repertoires in cytomegalovirus infection. The study, taken as a whole, reports: Identification of carriers of CMV plus the relevant HLA was performed using cumulative public TCR beta family frequency. The response measured ex vivo was dominated by TCR beta clonotypes (HLA-C-restricted and CMV-specific).

The CDR3 spans 16 residues. J lost 5 bases, V lost 1 base, and 4 bases had no gene match. The TCR originated in a human donor in good health (CMV status not recorded). Some clones in this sample may be carry-over from other donors' samples. The chain combines TRBV12-3 or TRBV12-4 with TRBJ2-1; 11 bases are shared with TRBD2. Sequencing input: CD8+ T cells from PBMCs. This CDR3 is CASSLEIAGGNNEQFF. CDR3 DNA sequence: TGTGCCAGCAGTTTAGAAATAGCGGGGGGGAACAATGAGCAGTTCTTC.